This TCR beta chain was profiled in a study of beta chain features in type 1 diabetes. The whole isolated RNA underwent reverse transcription, so sequencing captured expressed TCRB transcripts. Data came from immunoSEQ multiplex PCR; TCRdb stores just in-frame clones and leaves some out. The sample carries roughly 150,000 clones, over 8.5% recorded once. As to this clone: Antigen: not known.

Study-wide results and limits: For cells with high TCR expression, cDNA sequencing could yield over-representation. VDJ junctions sequenced from type 1 diabetes patients showed fewer insertions and more deletions.

Per germline, CDR1 MNHEY and CDR2 SVGAGI. V lost 0 bases and J lost 0, with 8 bases in between. This CDR3 is built from 15 residues. This clonotype was obtained from a man younger than 35 in good health. Sequences were obtained from central memory CD4+ T cells from blood. The chain joins TRBV6-5 to TRBJ1-1, with D possibly TRBD1 on 5 matching bases. CDR3 region: CASSYSGTVNTEAFF. CDR3 nucleotides: TGTGCCAGCAGTTACTCTGGGACGGTGAACACTGAAGCTTTCTTT.